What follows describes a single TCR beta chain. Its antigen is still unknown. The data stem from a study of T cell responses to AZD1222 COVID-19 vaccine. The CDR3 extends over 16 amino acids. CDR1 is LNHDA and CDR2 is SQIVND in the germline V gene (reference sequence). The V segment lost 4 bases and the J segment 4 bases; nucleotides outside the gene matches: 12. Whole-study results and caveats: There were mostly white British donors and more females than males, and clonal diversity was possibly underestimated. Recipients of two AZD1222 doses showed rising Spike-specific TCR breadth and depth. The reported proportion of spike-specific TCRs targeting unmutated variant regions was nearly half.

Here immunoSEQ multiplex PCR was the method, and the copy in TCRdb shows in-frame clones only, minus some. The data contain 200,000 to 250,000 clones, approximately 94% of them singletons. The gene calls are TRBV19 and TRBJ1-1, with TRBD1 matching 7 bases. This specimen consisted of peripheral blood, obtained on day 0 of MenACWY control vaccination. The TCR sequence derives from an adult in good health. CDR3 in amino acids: CASSKREGAPVTEAFF. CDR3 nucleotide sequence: TGTGCCAGTAGTAAAAGGGAGGGGGCGCCGGTCACTGAAGCTTTCTTT.